This T cell receptor beta chain was recorded in a study of CXCR3-negative and CXCR3-positive naive CD8 T cells. The authors made the TRB cDNA libraries by 5' RACE using UMI labels. TCRdb reprocessed the 5' RACE reads, with one entry per CDR3 protein and no DNA. The table lists about 84,000 distinct CDR3 sequences, with 0.62% in the top ten. Comment on this clonotype: Its antigen is not known.

Study-level results: With respect to TRBV-TRBJ usage, naive CXCR3-negative and CXCR3-positive cells were similar; memory differed. CXCR3-positive naive cells had TRB CDR3s that were more hydrophobic than CXCR3-negative naive cells had.

Per the germline V gene, CDR1 is SQVTM and CDR2 is ANQGSEA. There are 13 residues in the CDR3. This receptor was identified in a human donor in good health. Some clones in this sample may be carry-over from other donors' samples. The chain recombines TRBV29-1 with TRBJ1-1; checking the TCRdb D call of TRBD1 is not possible without DNA. The material sequenced was naive CXCR3+ CD8+ T cells from blood. Subset noted: CD45RO-CCR7+CD27+CD95- naive CD8+ T cells expressing CXCR3 (TNR3+). CDR3 protein: CSAVRGGGTEAFF.